These 12 T cell receptor beta chains originate from one sample sequenced in a study of blood T cell repertoires in COVID-19. Clones were read by immunoSEQ multiplex PCR, and TCRdb kept only the in-frame ones, dropping some. This sample carries 250,000 to 350,000 clones, about 90% of them seen once, and the ten largest clones take roughly 10%. The material sequenced was peripheral blood. Source of these receptors: a woman aged 25 to 45 with COVID-19, enrolled during active disease.

This clone was observed a single time. The V call is TRBV21-1, the J call TRBJ2-2; the D call of TRBD1 is as the table states it, not checked on the DNA. TRBV21-1 is labeled a pseudogene. The CDR3 is 18 residues long. CDR3 loop: CASSKDRATLSNTGELFF. DNA for the CDR3: TGTGCCAGCAGCAAGGACAGGGCCACCCTTTCTAACACCGGGGAGCTGTTTTTT.

The V gene is TRBV2, the J gene TRBJ2-1; perhaps TRBD2 as D (5 bases). The CDR3 is made up of 14 amino acids. Trimming left V 3 bases short and J 5 bases short, with 11 bases between. The germline V gene has CDR1 SNHLY and CDR2 FYNNEI. The CDR3 sequence is CASSDGSGHNEQFF. The CDR3 nucleotides are TGTGCCAGCAGTGACGGCAGCGGACACAATGAGCAGTTCTTC.

This chain uses TRBV19 with TRBJ2-3; 8 nucleotides line up with TRBD2. With V trimmed by 5 bases and J by 4 bases, 8 bases remained unmatched. Germline values: CDR1 LNHDA, CDR2 SQIVND (reference sequence). The CDR3 covers 15 residues. The CDR3 here is CASSPVIAGSDTQYF. DNA of the CDR3: TGTGCCAGTAGTCCCGTTATAGCGGGATCAGATACGCAGTATTTT.

The V gene is TRBV7-2, the J gene TRBJ2-3; D unresolved. V lost 5 bases and J 2 bases, leaving 8 bases between the germline ends. This CDR3 contains 13 residues. Germline CDR1 reads SGHTA; CDR2 reads FQGNSA. CDR3 DNA: TGTGCCAGCAGCCCTACTAACACAGATACGCAGTATTTT. Its protein product is CASSPTNTDTQYF.

The V and J genes are TRBV6-2 or TRBV6-3 and TRBJ2-5; TRBD1 matches 8 bases. J was trimmed by 5 bases and V by 2 bases; bases with no gene match: 10. The CDR3 is made up of 16 amino acids. Germline V gene lookup returns CDR1 MNHEY and CDR2 SVGEGT. The CDR3 spells CASSYTSSGGRETQYF. The CDR3 DNA reads as TGTGCCAGCAGTTACACCTCTTCAGGGGGCCGGGAGACCCAGTACTTC.

The chain links TRBV7-6 to TRBJ2-2; TRBD2 agrees at 7 bases. Germline lookup yields CDR1 SGHVS and CDR2 FNYEAQ. This CDR3 spans 15 amino acids. Unmatched junction bases numbered 3, after V lost 0 bases and J lost 5 bases. The CDR3 spells CASSLAAGETGELFF. DNA of the CDR3: TGTGCCAGCAGCTTAGCGGCGGGGGAAACCGGGGAGCTGTTTTTT.

The chain recombines TRBV2 with TRBJ2-3; TRBD2 matches 13 bases. Germline trimming cut 11 bases from V and 1 base from J; bases unmatched to any gene: 0. The CDR3 covers 13 residues. Looked up from germline, CDR1 is SNHLY and CDR2 is FYNNEI. As DNA, the CDR3 is TGTGCCGGGACTAGCGGGGGCACAGATACGCAGTATTTT. Translating it yields CAGTSGGTDTQYF.

This clone was seen just once. V usage is TRBV19 and J usage is TRBJ1-1; D is unclear. Per the germline V gene, CDR1 is LNHDA and CDR2 is SQIVND (reference sequence). This CDR3 is 14 amino acids long. V was trimmed by 6 bases and J by 1 base, leaving 12 bases between them. The CDR3 loop reads CASRTTPRNTEAFF. CDR3 nucleotide sequence: TGTGCCAGTAGAACTACCCCCAGGAACACTGAAGCTTTCTTT.

V gene TRBV5-1 combines with J gene TRBJ1-6; D is uncertain. Trimming took 4 bases from V and 4 from J, leaving 12 bases between them. The V gene's germline CDR1 is SGHRS and CDR2 YFSETQ. The CDR3 runs to 15 residues. CDR3: CASSTDTAYNSPLHF. CDR3 sequence (DNA): TGCGCCAGCAGCACCGACACCGCGTATAATTCACCCCTCCACTTT.

This clone occurred a few times. The chain couples TRBV7-3 to TRBJ2-3; 8 positions match TRBD2. Germline trimming cut 1 base from V and 9 bases from J; bases unmatched to any gene: 6. Germline values: CDR1 SGHTA, CDR2 FQGTGA. The CDR3 extends over 14 amino acids. CDR3 DNA sequence: TGTGCCAGCAGCTTAAGCCAGCGCGGGGGGACGCAGTATTTT. It yields the protein CASSLSQRGGTQYF.

The rearrangement links TRBV5-5 to TRBJ2-7, with 12 bases fitting TRBD2. Per the germline V gene, CDR1 is SGHKS and CDR2 is YYEKEE (reference sequence). V was clipped by 6 bases and J by 6 bases; unmatched bases: 4. The CDR3 extends over 13 amino acids. CDR3 protein: CASTRLAGVEQYF. DNA of the CDR3: TGTGCCAGCACCCGACTAGCGGGAGTCGAGCAGTACTTC.

This chain joins TRBV10-1 and TRBJ2-7; 7 nucleotides line up with TRBD1. CDR3 length: 15 residues. Germline assignment: CDR1 WNHNN and CDR2 SYGVQD (reference sequence). Unmatched junction bases numbered 7, after V lost 3 bases and J lost 2 bases. CDR3 in DNA: TGCGCCAGCAGTGAAACCGGGACAGTTACCTACGAGCAGTACTTC. Encoded protein: CASSETGTVTYEQYF.